The T cell receptor beta chain described here comes from a study of blood T cell repertoires in COVID-19 (dated by TCRdb to about 2020). General notes on the study: Samples from collaborators originated in the United States, Italy and Spain and spanned both the acute and convalescent phases of COVID-19. The prospective study material was composed of cDNA or gDNA derived from T cells, B-cell-depleted T cells, or PBMCs. A freely available public database, intended as a resource for researchers studying the immune response to SARS-CoV-2, is where the repertoires were released. Where available, HLA class I and class II types were taken from metadata supplied by the sample provider and were not determined by assay-based typing. A de-identified subject ID, COVID-19 status, age in years and sex were almost always included in the sample metadata. The dataset comprised deeply sampled blood TCRbeta repertoires from subjects exposed to, actively infected with, or recovered from COVID-19. The samples were drawn from the first 160 participants of the ongoing ImmuneRACE study and from some 1,300 subjects provided by 6 global collaborators.

Each collaborating institution followed its own protocols to collect whole blood in K2EDTA tubes. Collaborator samples were shipped for TCRbeta analysis as frozen whole blood, isolated PBMCs, or DNA extracted from either sample type. This clone is a singleton in its sample. There is no known antigen for this receptor. Base qualities were left out, and no much larger clone turns up one base away. TCRbeta CDR3 regions were amplified from genomic DNA using the immunoSEQ Assay, a bias-controlled multiplex PCR. Regarding the original processing steps: Within the assay, amplification of reference gene primers was used to estimate how many nucleated cells each sample contained. To quantify the absolute abundance of each unique TCRbeta CDR3 rearrangement, sequence reads were collapsed and filtered. Productive Simpson clonality was computed per sample as the square root of Simpson's diversity index over productive rearrangements. TCRdb took over this immuneACCESS table, retaining in-frame rearrangements with V and J assigned. Such tables are incomplete; in checked studies, under half of the missing clones stem from an unresolved V gene, and the remainder is unexplained. The V and J calls and clone size were taken over from that table, and D and trimming were inferred from the DNA. In all, the sample holds hundreds of thousands of clones, and roughly 90% of those were seen once. The leading ten clones occupy 4% of the sample.

Broader findings and caveats from the paper: The quantity of clinical and demographic metadata differed by source and by participant and was supplied without curation.

As encoded in the germline V gene, CDR1 is SQVTM while CDR2 is ANQGSEA. Reading from cysteine to phenylalanine, the CDR3 counts 13 amino acids. Only CDR3 DNA is held: 39 bases, read in frame from base 1. Germline trimming: 5 bases from V, 5 bases from J; junction bases outside gene matches: 5. Sample: peripheral blood. This TCR derives from a woman aged 45-59 years with active or convalescent COVID-19. The chain links TRBV29-1 with TRBJ1-4; TRBD1 aligns with 7 central bases. CDR3 reads: CSVLPGQNEKLFF. The bases are TGCAGCGTTCTTCCGGGACAGAATGAAAAACTGTTTTTT.